This passage covers 20 T cell receptor beta chains from one sample sequenced in a study of PD-1 blockade in classical Hodgkin lymphoma. The time point denotes: cycle 4 day 1 (C4D1), after less than 7 weeks of nivolumab. Brentuximab vedotin exposure varied among the patients, all of whom had relapsed after autologous stem cell transplantation. The table came from immunoSEQ multiplex PCR; TCRdb's copy has only in-frame clones and leaves some out. The sample lists about 60,000 clones, about 89% occurring once. Specimen: peripheral blood mononuclear cells (PBMCs), collected before the fourth cycle of nivolumab. The origin of the receptors is a human donor with classical Hodgkin lymphoma.

V usage is TRBV29-1 and J usage is TRBJ1-1; TRBD1 matches at 7 bases. Germline CDR1 is SQVTM and CDR2 is ANQGSEA. V lost 2 bases, J lost 5 bases, and 8 bases stayed unmatched. The CDR3 runs 14 residues. The CDR3 nucleotides are TGCAGCGTTGAAAGCCAAAACAGGGGAACTGAAGCTTTCTTT. Translated: CSVESQNRGTEAFF.

The chain combines TRBV27 with TRBJ2-3; 7 bases fit TRBD1. V gave up 5 bases and J gave up 2 bases; unmatched junction bases: 4. This CDR3 is built from 14 residues. The V gene's germline CDR1 is MNHEY and CDR2 SMNVEV (reference sequence). The CDR3 coding sequence is TGTGCCAGCAGTATGACAGGGCTCACAGATACGCAGTATTTT. Amino acid sequence: CASSMTGLTDTQYF.

The CDR3 loop is CASSENQGRRNQPQHF. The CDR3 DNA reads TGTGCCAGCAGTGAAAATCAGGGCAGACGCAATCAGCCCCAGCATTTT. The chain carries TRBV6-1 and TRBJ1-5, with D tentatively TRBD1 (5 bases). With 2 bases removed from V and 2 bases from J, the gap between germline ends came to 13 bases. The V gene's germline CDR1 is MNHNS and CDR2 SASEGT. The CDR3 length is 16 residues.

The chain is built from TRBV5-1 and TRBJ1-1; D is uncertain. Between the trimmed V and J ends, which lost 4 bases and 1 base, there was a span of 11 bases. The CDR3 totals 14 residues. Germline V lookup: CDR1 SGHRS, CDR2 YFSETQ. Here the CDR3 reads CASSPTGPNTEAFF. The CDR3 DNA is TGCGCCAGCAGCCCAACCGGCCCGAACACTGAAGCTTTCTTT. Complete variable domain (other parts from reference TRBV5-1 and TRBJ1-1): KAGVTQTPRYLIKTRGQQVTLSCSPISGHRSVSWYQQTPGQGLQFLFEYFSETQRNKGNFPGRFSGRQFSNSRSEMNVSTLELGDSALYLCASSPTGPNTEAFFGQGTRLTVV.

The chain couples TRBV19 to TRBJ1-2; D remains ambiguous. Trimming took off 8 bases at V and 0 bases at J, with 7 bases between the two ends. The CDR3 length is 12 residues. CDR1 is LNHDA and CDR2 is SQIVND in the germline V gene (reference sequence). The DNA for the CDR3 is TGTGCCAGTCCTTTAGCTAACTATGGCTACACCTTC. Protein sequence: CASPLANYGYTF.

The CDR3 loop is CASSEDRMNSPLHF. CDR3 coding DNA: TGCGCCAGCAGTGAGGACAGGATGAATTCACCCCTCCACTTT. The chain recombines TRBV10-1 with TRBJ1-6; maybe TRBD1 (6 bases). This CDR3 is built from 14 residues. V was pared by 2 bases and J by 7 bases, with 9 bases between. CDR1 is WNHNN and CDR2 is SYGVQD in the germline V gene (reference sequence).

The CDR3 reads CASRPSGGAGELFF. CDR3 bases: TGTGCCAGCAGACCTAGCGGGGGGGCCGGGGAGCTGTTTTTT. The chain joins TRBV6-5 to TRBJ2-2; 12 nucleotides line up with TRBD2. The V segment lost 6 bases and the J segment 6 bases; nucleotides outside the gene matches: 2. The CDR3 runs to 14 residues. CDR1 and CDR2 from the germline V gene are MNHEY and SVGAGI.

The chain joins TRBV2 to TRBJ1-2, with 7 positions matching TRBD1. This CDR3 has 16 amino acids. Germline V lookup: CDR1 SNHLY, CDR2 FYNNEI. Trimming at V came to 6 bases and at J to 6 bases, leaving 16 bases not matched to a gene. The CDR3 sequence: CASRGIDREGKDGYTF. CDR3 bases: TGTGCCAGCAGGGGCATTGACAGGGAGGGGAAGGATGGCTACACCTTC. Together with reference TRBV2 and TRBJ1-2, the CDR3 gives the full variable domain: EPEVTQTPSHQVTQMGQEVILRCVPISNHLYFYWYRQILGQKVEFLVSFYNNEISEKSEIFDDQFSVERPDGSNFTLKIRSTKLEDSAMYFCASRGIDREGKDGYTFGSGTRLTVV.

The V and J genes are TRBV5-1 and TRBJ1-1, with D perhaps matching TRBD1 (5 bases). This CDR3 contains 14 residues. The germline V and J ends were trimmed by 4 bases and 1 base, with 11 bases remaining between them. Germline V gene lookup returns CDR1 SGHRS and CDR2 YFSETQ. CDR3 bases: TGCGCCAGCAGCCGGGCCGGGGGGAACACTGAAGCTTTCTTT. It is translated as CASSRAGGNTEAFF.

This clone has just one count. The rearrangement uses TRBV7-9 and TRBJ2-1; no definite D call. Germline CDR1 reads SEHNR; CDR2 reads FQNEAQ (reference sequence). V lost 6 bases, J lost 6 bases, and 6 bases lay in between. The CDR3 consists of 11 residues. The CDR3 sequence is CASRVPNEQFF. Here the CDR3 DNA reads TGTGCCAGCAGGGTCCCCAATGAGCAGTTCTTC.

CDR3: CASSHSEGHGAFF. CDR3 sequence (DNA): TGTGCCAGCTCGCACAGTGAGGGACACGGAGCTTTCTTT. The J gene is TRBJ1-1, the V gene TRBV18; maybe TRBD1 (6 bases). The germline V and J ends were trimmed by 6 bases and 10 bases, with 18 bases remaining between them. Per germline, CDR1 KGHSH and CDR2 LQKENI. CDR3 length equals 13 residues.

Comments on this clone: Relative to the germline gene, one junction end is altered; a read error may explain this. This sequence joins TRBV2 and TRBJ1-1; 10 bases match TRBD1. Germline V gene lookup returns CDR1 SNHLY and CDR2 FYNNEI. CDR3 size: 12 residues. This CDR3 reads CASSEGTGEVFF. DNA of the CDR3: TGTGCCAGCAGTGAGGGGACAGGGGAAGTTTTCTTT. The whole variable domain, remainder taken from reference TRBV2 and TRBJ1-1, is EPEVTQTPSHQVTQMGQEVILRCVPISNHLYFYWYRQILGQKVEFLVSFYNNEISEKSEIFDDQFSVERPDGSNFTLKIRSTKLEDSAMYFCASSEGTGEVFFGQGTRLTVV.

The V gene is TRBV7-3, the J gene TRBJ2-7; no reliable D call. Per germline, CDR1 SGHTA and CDR2 FQGTGA. V lost 5 bases and J 3 bases, leaving 14 bases between the germline ends. This CDR3 is built from 14 residues. CDR3 amino acids: CASSPGFRFYEQYF. The CDR3 DNA sequence: TGTGCCAGCAGCCCTGGGTTCAGGTTCTACGAGCAGTACTTC.

The V gene is TRBV5-1, the J gene TRBJ2-1; D gene uncertain. Per the germline V gene, CDR1 is SGHRS and CDR2 is YFSETQ. The CDR3 is 16 residues long. The V end lost 1 base, the J end lost 2 bases, and 13 bases lay between the germline ends. The CDR3 protein is CASSLSPDGPYNEQFF. The DNA for the CDR3 is TGCGCCAGCAGCTTGAGCCCTGACGGACCCTACAATGAGCAGTTCTTC.

The chain has TRBV5-1 and TRBJ2-1; 7 nucleotides match TRBD2. The CDR3 consists of 15 residues. CDR1 and CDR2 from the germline V gene are SGHRS and YFSETQ. The V and J ends lost 2 bases and 0 bases, in that order; junction bases with no gene match: 2. CDR3 nucleotide sequence: TGCGCCAGCAGCTTTTCTAGCGGCTCCTACAATGAGCAGTTCTTC. This sequence encodes CASSFSSGSYNEQFF.

This clone was found once. The gene calls are TRBV11-2 and TRBJ2-1, with TRBD2 matching over 9 bases. This CDR3 is 16 amino acids long. V trimming: 1 base; J trimming: 6 bases; junction bases outside the gene matches: 7. Germline V gene sequence: CDR1 SGHAT, CDR2 FQNNGV. CDR3: CASSLVAGGLINEQFF. CDR3 DNA sequence: TGTGCCAGCAGCTTAGTGGCGGGGGGGTTGATCAATGAGCAGTTCTTC.

The chain joins TRBV7-9 to TRBJ2-7; unclear D gene. Trimming cost V 1 base and J 6 bases, with 7 bases left between them. The germline V gene encodes CDR1 SEHNR and CDR2 FQNEAQ (reference sequence). The CDR3 spans 12 residues. The CDR3 is CASSLGRFEQYF. As DNA, the CDR3 is TGTGCCAGCAGCTTAGGGAGATTCGAGCAGTACTTC.

The chain couples TRBV29-1 to TRBJ1-2; D uncertain. Germline V gene sequence: CDR1 SQVTM, CDR2 ANQGSEA. V dropped 3 bases and J dropped 8 bases, with 13 bases sitting between them. The CDR3 has 12 residues. This CDR3 reads CSVEVWHRGYTF. CDR3 DNA: TGCAGCGTTGAGGTATGGCATCGGGGCTACACCTTC.

This sequence joins TRBV27 and TRBJ2-7; D gene uncertain. The CDR3 extends over 11 amino acids. Germline CDR1 MNHEY, CDR2 SMNVEV (reference sequence). Trimming took 5 bases from V and 0 from J, leaving 2 bases between them. DNA of the CDR3: TGTGCCAGCAGTCACTCCTACGAGCAGTACTTC. As protein: CASSHSYEQYF.

V gene TRBV27 combines with J gene TRBJ2-3; TRBD1 is a possible D gene (5 bases). The germline V gene has CDR1 MNHEY and CDR2 SMNVEV (reference sequence). The V and J ends lost 2 bases and 7 bases respectively, with 19 bases between them. The CDR3 has 16 amino acids. DNA of the CDR3: TGTGCCAGCAGTTTAGGGCCAAAGGGGTTTCCTCATACGCAGTATTTT. Translated: CASSLGPKGFPHTQYF.